Listed below are T cell receptor beta chains from one sample, sequenced in a study of control samples from healthy donors and cancer patients. Produced via immunoSEQ multiplex PCR; TCRdb's table is partial and in-frame only. Of about 98,000 clones in the sample, 82% are singletons; the top ten hold roughly 2%. Specimen: blood. The source of these receptors is a man between 60 and 75 years old in good health. Each CDR3 is given with its conserved first and last residue. The D gene is left open where the match is weak. Expanded clones are given a class, and other clones once, few, many or no size at all.

j_gene	d_gene	abundance	v_gene	CDR3aa	CDR3nt
TRBJ2-3	-	-	TRBV19	CASSIVTASSTDTQYF	TGTGCCAGTAGTATAGTGACTGCTTCTAGCACAGATACGCAGTATTTT
TRBJ2-3	TRBD1	-	TRBV7-8	CASSLGTVTDTQYF	TGTGCCAGCAGCCTCGGGACAGTAACCGATACGCAGTATTTT
TRBJ1-6	-	-	TRBV7-3	CASGQTYNSPLHF	TGTGCCAGCGGACAGACATATAATTCACCCCTCCACTTT
TRBJ2-3	-	-	TRBV3-1/TRBV3-2	CASSSGGTTDTQYF	TGTGCCAGCAGTAGTGGGGGGACCACAGATACGCAGTATTTT
TRBJ2-3	TRBD1	once	TRBV14	CASSQDRGRTDTQYF	TGTGCCAGCAGCCAAGACAGGGGGCGGACAGATACGCAGTATTTT
TRBJ2-2	TRBD2	-	TRBV4-2	CASSQDRSSGGSFDTGELFF	TGTGCCAGCAGCCAAGATAGGTCTAGCGGGGGGTCTTTTGACACCGGGGAGCTGTTTTTT
TRBJ1-3	-	-	TRBV30	CAWSVGAGNTIYF	TGTGCCTGGAGTGTTGGTGCGGGGAACACCATATATTTT
TRBJ2-5	TRBD1	-	TRBV9	CASSVGTGQETQYF	TGTGCCAGCAGCGTTGGGACAGGCCAAGAGACCCAGTACTTC
TRBJ2-2	-	once	TRBV11-2	CASSLRDPNTGELFF	TGTGCCAGCAGCCTCCGAGACCCTAACACCGGGGAGCTGTTTTTT
TRBJ1-2	-	-	TRBV5-4	CASSRGVYMEGYTF	TGTGCCAGCAGCCGCGGGGTTTATATGGAGGGCTACACCTTC
TRBJ2-7	-	-	TRBV5-1	CASSSGTGSYEQYF	TGCGCCAGCAGCTCCGGGACTGGCTCCTACGAGCAGTACTTC
TRBJ1-2	-	-	TRBV6-5	CASSPDRTFYGYTF	TGTGCCAGCAGCCCGGACAGAACCTTCTATGGCTACACCTTC
TRBJ1-6	TRBD1	-	TRBV5-4	CASSQGQGNSPLHF	TGTGCCAGCAGCCAAGGACAGGGTAATTCACCCCTCCACTTT
TRBJ2-1	TRBD2	-	TRBV5-1	CASSLGLAEHNEQFF	TGCGCCAGCAGCTTGGGCCTAGCGGAACACAATGAGCAGTTCTTC
TRBJ1-1	-	-	TRBV4-1	CASSQGNEMLAFF	TGCGCCAGCAGCCAAGGTAACGAAATGTTGGCTTTCTTT
TRBJ2-1	-	-	TRBV5-4	CASRSQGGFNEQFF	TGTGCCAGCAGGTCTCAGGGGGGTTTCAATGAGCAGTTCTTC
TRBJ2-3	-	-	TRBV9	CASSERGTEDTQYF	TGTGCCAGCAGCGAGAGGGGGACGGAAGATACGCAGTATTTT
TRBJ1-3	-	-	TRBV19	CASSIDPWGRGNTIYF	TGTGCCAGTAGTATAGATCCCTGGGGGCGAGGAAACACCATATATTTT
TRBJ2-1	TRBD1	once	TRBV11-2	CASSPDRAEVQFF	TGTGCCAGCAGCCCTGACAGGGCTGAGGTGCAGTTCTTC
TRBJ2-2	TRBD2	-	TRBV4-2	CASSQEYRLAGGLNTGELFF	TGTGCCAGCAGCCAGGAATACCGACTAGCGGGGGGCTTGAACACCGGGGAGCTGTTTTTT
TRBJ2-5	-	-	TRBV5-4	CASNQRGETQYF	TGTGCCAGCAACCAGAGGGGAGAGACCCAGTACTTC
TRBJ2-1	-	-	TRBV7-6	CASSLDGEQFF	TGTGCCAGCAGCTTAGATGGTGAGCAGTTCTTC
TRBJ2-5	TRBD1	once	TRBV11-2	CASSPNQWTGAGETQYF	TGTGCCAGCAGCCCTAACCAATGGACAGGGGCCGGGGAGACCCAGTACTTC
TRBJ1-3	-	-	TRBV7-9	CASSPGAGNTIYF	TGTGCCAGCAGCCCAGGAGCTGGAAACACCATATATTTT
TRBJ1-2	TRBD1	-	TRBV6-5	CASRSGQVIYYGYTF	TGTGCCAGCAGGAGTGGACAGGTGATTTACTATGGCTACACCTTC
TRBJ2-7	-	once	TRBV18	CASSPGLAIHEQYF	TGTGCCAGCTCACCAGGTCTAGCGATCCACGAGCAGTACTTC
TRBJ1-4	-	-	TRBV14	CASSPMGSATNEKLFF	TGTGCCAGCAGCCCCATGGGGTCGGCAACTAATGAAAAACTGTTTTTT
TRBJ1-3	-	-	TRBV11-1	CASSGSSNANTIYF	TGTGCCAGCAGCGGGAGTTCCAATGCCAACACCATATATTTT
TRBJ1-4	-	-	TRBV3-1/TRBV3-2	CASSQARDEKLFF	TGTGCCAGCAGCCAGGCTAGGGATGAAAAACTGTTTTTT
TRBJ2-2	-	once	TRBV30	CAWSYRTGELFF	TGTGCCTGGAGTTACCGCACCGGGGAGCTGTTTTTT
TRBJ2-2	-	-	TRBV25-1	CASSAGEGANTGELFF	TGTGCCAGCAGTGCGGGTGAGGGGGCGAACACCGGGGAGCTGTTTTTT
TRBJ2-3	-	-	TRBV9	CASSGARTDTQYF	TGTGCCAGCAGCGGGGCCCGCACAGATACGCAGTATTTT
TRBJ1-2	-	-	TRBV5-1	CASSLDQRTNFYGYTF	TGCGCCAGCAGCTTGGATCAGAGGACCAATTTCTATGGCTACACCTTC
TRBJ2-1	-	-	TRBV28	CASRVSSYNEQFF	TGTGCCAGCAGAGTGAGCTCCTACAATGAGCAGTTCTTC
TRBJ2-3	TRBD2	-	TRBV10-3	CATFGGVAREDTQYF	TGTGCCACATTTGGGGGGGTCGCAAGGGAGGATACGCAGTATTTT
TRBJ1-5	-	-	TRBV6-6	CASSIQNSNQPQHF	TGTGCCAGCAGCATTCAGAATAGCAATCAGCCCCAGCATTTT
TRBJ1-3	-	-	TRBV6-5	CASSYQSSGNTIYF	TGTGCCAGCAGTTACCAAAGCTCTGGAAACACCATATATTTT
TRBJ1-2	-	few	TRBV7-8	CASSPRTENYGYTF	TGTGCCAGCAGCCCCCGGACAGAGAACTATGGCTACACCTTC
TRBJ2-7	-	-	TRBV21-1	CASSTLHSYEQYF	TGTGCCAGCAGCACACTTCACTCCTACGAGCAGTACTTC
TRBJ1-1	-	-	TRBV5-4	CASSLGAQNTEAFF	TGTGCCAGCAGCTTGGGGGCGCAAAACACTGAAGCTTTCTTT
TRBJ2-7	TRBD1	-	TRBV28	CASRQQGGNSYEQYF	TGTGCCAGCAGACAACAGGGGGGTAACTCCTACGAGCAGTACTTC
TRBJ2-7	TRBD1	once	TRBV6-5	CASSYSGTGGGEQYF	TGTGCCAGCAGTTACTCCGGGACAGGGGGGGGCGAGCAGTACTTC